This TCR beta chain was recorded in a study of blood T cell repertoires in COVID-19. The CDR3 covers 16 residues. V was shortened by 2 bases and J by 1 base, with 14 bases between the two germline ends. Germline CDR1 reads SGHAT; CDR2 reads FQNNGV. This clone was seen a few times. Assay: immunoSEQ multiplex PCR; the TCRdb copy retains only in-frame clones and omits some. The sample includes some 500,000 clones, approximately 88% of them seen just once. The sequencing sample was made of PBMCs or T cells enriched from blood (not recorded which). The V gene is TRBV11-2, the J gene TRBJ1-1; D is perhaps TRBD1 (6 bases). The TCR originated in a woman in her forties who had recovered from COVID-19. Written as DNA, the CDR3 is TGTGCCAGCAGCTTATGGGGAGTAGGGGGGAACACTGAAGCTTTCTTT. The encoded protein is CASSLWGVGGNTEAFF.